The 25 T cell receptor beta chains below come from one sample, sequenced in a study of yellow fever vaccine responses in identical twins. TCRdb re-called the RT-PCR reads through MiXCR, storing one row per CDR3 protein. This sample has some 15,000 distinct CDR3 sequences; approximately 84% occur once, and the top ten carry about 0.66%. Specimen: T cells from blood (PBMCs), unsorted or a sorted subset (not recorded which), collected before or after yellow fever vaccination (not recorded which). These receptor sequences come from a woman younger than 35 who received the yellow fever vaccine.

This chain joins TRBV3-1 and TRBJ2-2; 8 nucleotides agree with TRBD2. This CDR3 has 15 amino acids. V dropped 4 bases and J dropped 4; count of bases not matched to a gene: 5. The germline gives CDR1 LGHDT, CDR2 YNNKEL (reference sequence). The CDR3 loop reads CASSLAGTSTGELFF. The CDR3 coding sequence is TGTGCCAGCAGCCTAGCGGGAACGAGCACCGGGGAGCTGTTTTTT.

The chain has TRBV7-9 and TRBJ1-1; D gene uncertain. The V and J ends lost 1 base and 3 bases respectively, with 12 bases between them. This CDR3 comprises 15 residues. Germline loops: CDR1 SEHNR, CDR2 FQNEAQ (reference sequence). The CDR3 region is CASSLDAEPHTEAFF. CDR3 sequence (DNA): TGTGCCAGCAGCTTAGATGCGGAGCCCCACACTGAAGCTTTCTTT.

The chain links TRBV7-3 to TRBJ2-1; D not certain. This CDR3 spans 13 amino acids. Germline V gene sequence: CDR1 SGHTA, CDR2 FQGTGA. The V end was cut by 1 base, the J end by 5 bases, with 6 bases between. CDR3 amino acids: CASSLRPHNEQFF. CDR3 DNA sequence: TGTGCCAGCAGCTTAAGGCCTCACAATGAGCAGTTCTTC. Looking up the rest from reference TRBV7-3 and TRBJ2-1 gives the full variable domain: GAGVSQTPSNKVTEKGKYVELRCDPISGHTALYWYRQSLGQGPEFLIYFQGTGAADDSGLPNDRFFAVRPEGSVSTLKIQRTERGDSAVYLCASSLRPHNEQFFGPGTRLTVL.

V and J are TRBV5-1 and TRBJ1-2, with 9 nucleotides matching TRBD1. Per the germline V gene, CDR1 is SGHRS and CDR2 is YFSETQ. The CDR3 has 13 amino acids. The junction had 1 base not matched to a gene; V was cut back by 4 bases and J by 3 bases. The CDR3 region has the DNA TGCGCCAGCAGCCGGGACAGGGACTATGGCTACACCTTC. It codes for CASSRDRDYGYTF.

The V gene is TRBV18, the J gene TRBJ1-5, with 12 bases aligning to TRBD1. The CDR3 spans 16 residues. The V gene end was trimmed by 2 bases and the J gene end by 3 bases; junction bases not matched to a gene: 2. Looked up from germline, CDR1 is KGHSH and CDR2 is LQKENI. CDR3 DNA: TGTGCCAGCTCACCAGGGACAGGGGGCAACAATCAGCCCCAGCATTTT. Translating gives CASSPGTGGNNQPQHF. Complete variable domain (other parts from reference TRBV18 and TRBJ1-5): NAGVMQNPRHLVRRRGQEARLRCSPMKGHSHVYWYRQLPEEGLKFMVYLQKENIIDESGMPKERFSAEFPKEGPSILRIQQVVRGDSAAYFCASSPGTGGNNQPQHFGDGTRLSIL.

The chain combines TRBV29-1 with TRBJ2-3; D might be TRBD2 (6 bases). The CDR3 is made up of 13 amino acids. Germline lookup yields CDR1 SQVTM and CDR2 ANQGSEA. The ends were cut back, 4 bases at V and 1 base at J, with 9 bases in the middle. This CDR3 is CSVGSGRTDTQYF. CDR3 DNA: TGCAGCGTTGGGAGCGGGCGCACAGATACGCAGTATTTT.

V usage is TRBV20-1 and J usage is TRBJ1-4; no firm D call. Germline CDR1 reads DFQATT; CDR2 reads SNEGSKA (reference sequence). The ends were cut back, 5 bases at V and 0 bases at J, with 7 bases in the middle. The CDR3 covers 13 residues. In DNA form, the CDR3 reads TGCAGTGCTCGTCATGCAACTAATGAAAAACTGTTTTTT. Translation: CSARHATNEKLFF.

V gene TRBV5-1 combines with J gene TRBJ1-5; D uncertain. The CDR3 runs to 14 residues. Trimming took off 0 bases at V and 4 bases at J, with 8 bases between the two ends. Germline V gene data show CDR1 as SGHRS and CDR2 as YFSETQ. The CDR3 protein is CASSLEGGNQPQHF. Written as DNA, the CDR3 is TGCGCCAGCAGCTTGGAAGGCGGTAATCAGCCCCAGCATTTT.

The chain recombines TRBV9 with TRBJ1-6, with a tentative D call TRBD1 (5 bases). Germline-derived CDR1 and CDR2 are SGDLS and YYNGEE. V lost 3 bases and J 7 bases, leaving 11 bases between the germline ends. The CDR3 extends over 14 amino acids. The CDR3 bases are TGTGCCAGCAGCGGCGTGCAGGGAAATTCACCCCTCCACTTT. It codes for CASSGVQGNSPLHF.

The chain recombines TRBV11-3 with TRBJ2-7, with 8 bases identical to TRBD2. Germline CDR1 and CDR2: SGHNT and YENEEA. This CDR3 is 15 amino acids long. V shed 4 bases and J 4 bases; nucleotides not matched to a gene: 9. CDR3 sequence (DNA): TGTGCCAGCAGCTCCCGGATAGCGGGATCTTACGAGCAGTACTTC. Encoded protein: CASSSRIAGSYEQYF.

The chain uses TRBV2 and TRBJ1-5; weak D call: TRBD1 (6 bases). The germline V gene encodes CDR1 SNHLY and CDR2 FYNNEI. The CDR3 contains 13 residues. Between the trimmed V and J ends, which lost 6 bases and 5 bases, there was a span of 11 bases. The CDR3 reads CASRANRDQPQHF. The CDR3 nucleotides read TGTGCCAGCAGGGCTAACAGGGATCAGCCCCAGCATTTT.

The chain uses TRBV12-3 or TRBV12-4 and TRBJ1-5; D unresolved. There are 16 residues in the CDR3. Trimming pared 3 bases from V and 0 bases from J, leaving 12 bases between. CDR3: CASSLTYDHSNQPQHF. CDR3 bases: TGTGCCAGCAGTTTGACATACGATCATAGCAATCAGCCCCAGCATTTT.

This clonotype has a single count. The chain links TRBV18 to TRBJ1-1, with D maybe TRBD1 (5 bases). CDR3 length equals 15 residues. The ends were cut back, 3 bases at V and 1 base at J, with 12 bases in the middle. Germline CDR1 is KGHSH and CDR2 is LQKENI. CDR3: CASSPGQGGNTEAFF. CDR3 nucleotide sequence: TGTGCCAGCTCACCGGGGCAGGGTGGGAACACTGAAGCTTTCTTT.

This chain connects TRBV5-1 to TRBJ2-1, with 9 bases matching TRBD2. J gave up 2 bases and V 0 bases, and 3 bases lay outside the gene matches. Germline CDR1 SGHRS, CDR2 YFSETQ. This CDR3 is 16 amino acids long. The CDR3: CASSLAASGAYNEQFF. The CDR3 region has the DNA TGCGCCAGCAGCTTGGCGGCTAGCGGGGCCTACAATGAGCAGTTCTTC. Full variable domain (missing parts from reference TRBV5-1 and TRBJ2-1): KAGVTQTPRYLIKTRGQQVTLSCSPISGHRSVSWYQQTPGQGLQFLFEYFSETQRNKGNFPGRFSGRQFSNSRSEMNVSTLELGDSALYLCASSLAASGAYNEQFFGPGTRLTVL.

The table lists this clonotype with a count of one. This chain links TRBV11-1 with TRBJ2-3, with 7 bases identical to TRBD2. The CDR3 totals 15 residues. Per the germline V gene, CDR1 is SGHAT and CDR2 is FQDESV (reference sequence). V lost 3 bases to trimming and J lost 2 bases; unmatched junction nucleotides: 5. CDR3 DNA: TGTGCCAGCAGCTTCGGTGCGGGGGACACAGATACGCAGTATTTT. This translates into CASSFGAGDTDTQYF.

The CDR3 DNA reads as TGTGCCAGCCTAATCGGACAGCGGGATCAGCCCCAGCATTTT. Protein: CASLIGQRDQPQHF. The chain employs TRBV28 and TRBJ1-5, with D possibly matching TRBD1 (6 bases). The CDR3 length is 14 residues. From germline, CDR1 is MDHEN and CDR2 SYDVKM. The ends were cut back, 8 bases at V and 5 bases at J, with 16 bases in the middle.

CDR3 residues: CASSLDLVSGEQFF. The CDR3 DNA is TGTGCCAGCAGCTTAGATCTGGTCTCAGGGGAGCAGTTCTTC. The rearrangement uses TRBV11-3 and TRBJ2-1; D perhaps matches TRBD1 (5 bases). Between the trimmed V and J ends, which lost 0 bases and 10 bases, there was a span of 13 bases. The length of the CDR3 is 14 residues. Germline lookup yields CDR1 SGHNT and CDR2 YENEEA.

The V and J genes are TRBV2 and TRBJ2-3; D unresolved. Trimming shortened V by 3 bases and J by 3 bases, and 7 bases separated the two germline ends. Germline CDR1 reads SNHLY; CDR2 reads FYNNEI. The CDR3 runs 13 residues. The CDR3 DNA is TGTGCCAGCAGTGAGCTTGGTACAGATACGCAGTATTTT. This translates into CASSELGTDTQYF.

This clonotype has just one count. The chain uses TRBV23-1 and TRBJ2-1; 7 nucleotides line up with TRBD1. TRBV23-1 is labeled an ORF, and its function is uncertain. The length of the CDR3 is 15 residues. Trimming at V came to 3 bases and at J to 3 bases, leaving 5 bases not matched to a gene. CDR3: CASSHQRGRYNEQFF. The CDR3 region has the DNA TGCGCCAGCAGTCATCAGAGGGGGCGCTACAATGAGCAGTTCTTC.

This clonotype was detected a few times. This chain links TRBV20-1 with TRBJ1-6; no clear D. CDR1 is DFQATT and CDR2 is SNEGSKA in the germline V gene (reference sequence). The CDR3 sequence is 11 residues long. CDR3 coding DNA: TGCAGCCCTGACGGTGGATCACCCCTCCACTTT. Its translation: CSPDGGSPLHF.

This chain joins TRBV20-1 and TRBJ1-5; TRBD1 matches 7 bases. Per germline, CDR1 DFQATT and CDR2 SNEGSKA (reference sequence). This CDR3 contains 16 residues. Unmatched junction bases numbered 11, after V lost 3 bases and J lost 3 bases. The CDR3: CSARGSGQEFNQPQHF. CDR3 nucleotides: TGCAGTGCTAGGGGAAGCGGACAGGAATTCAATCAGCCCCAGCATTTT.

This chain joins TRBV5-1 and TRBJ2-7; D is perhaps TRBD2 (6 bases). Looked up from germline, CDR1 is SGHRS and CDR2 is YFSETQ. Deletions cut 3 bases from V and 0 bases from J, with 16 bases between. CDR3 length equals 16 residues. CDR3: CASSSGREPSSYEQYF. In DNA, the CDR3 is TGCGCCAGCAGCTCTGGGCGGGAACCGAGCTCCTACGAGCAGTACTTC.

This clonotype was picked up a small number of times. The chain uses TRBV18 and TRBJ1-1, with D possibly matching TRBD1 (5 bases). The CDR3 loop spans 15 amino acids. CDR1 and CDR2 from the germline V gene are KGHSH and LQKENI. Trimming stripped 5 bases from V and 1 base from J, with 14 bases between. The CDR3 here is CASSETGRANTEAFF. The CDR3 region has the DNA TGTGCCAGCTCAGAAACGGGACGGGCGAACACTGAAGCTTTCTTT.

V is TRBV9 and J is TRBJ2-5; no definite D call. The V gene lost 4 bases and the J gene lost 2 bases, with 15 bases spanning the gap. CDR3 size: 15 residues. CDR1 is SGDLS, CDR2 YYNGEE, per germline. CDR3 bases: TGTGCCAGCAGCCCCCGAGGCGGACCACAAGAGACCCAGTACTTC. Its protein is CASSPRGGPQETQYF.

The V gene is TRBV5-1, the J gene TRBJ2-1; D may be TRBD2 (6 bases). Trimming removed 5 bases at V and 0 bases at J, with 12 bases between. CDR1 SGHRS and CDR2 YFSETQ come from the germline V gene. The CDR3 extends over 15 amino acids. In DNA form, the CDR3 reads TGCGCCAGCAGGTTTAGCGGAGCCTCCTACAATGAGCAGTTCTTC. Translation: CASRFSGASYNEQFF.